The present entry profiles one TCR beta chain with its context. Its antigen is not identified. This entry is derived from a study of cytomegalovirus exposure and HLA in healthy donors. Overall study results and limits: Productive status was seen about 90% or about 30% of the time for most TCR beta V segments in an earlier analysis.

A multiplex PCR was run with 60 Vbeta primers and 13 Jbeta primers. The protocol was immunoSEQ multiplex PCR, while the TCRdb copy is restricted to in-frame clones and leaves out a portion. The sample has under 170,000 clones; 79% are singletons. The CDR3 consists of 16 residues. From germline, CDR1 is MDHEN and CDR2 SYDVKM. Trimming removed 2 bases from V and 1 base from J, with 15 bases in between. The sequence came from a man aged 50 to 60 in good health and CMV-seropositive. The J gene is TRBJ2-7, the V gene TRBV28; a possible D gene is TRBD2 (5 bases). The source material was PBMCs. The CDR3: CASSLISGFQSYEQYF. The DNA for the CDR3 is TGTGCCAGCAGTTTAATCTCGGGATTTCAATCCTACGAGCAGTACTTC.